This T cell receptor (beta chain) was sequenced in a study of beta chain features in type 1 diabetes (dated by TCRdb to about 2018). About the investigation overall: Patients and healthy donors did not differ in mean age, gender distribution, total cell number or subset yield. A total of approximately 99,000,000 sorted cells were examined across all samples, and RNA yield correlated strongly with the number of cells per subset. In the study, recently diagnosed type 1 diabetes patients and matched healthy donors were compared on the TCRB repertoires of their sorted circulating CD4+ T cell subsets. Naive and central memory subsets were obtained from all 30 or so donors, but regulatory and stem cell-like memory subsets were isolated from only 8 patients and roughly 8 healthy donors.

This clone was counted a few times. Its antigen has not been determined. Base qualities are missing; no much larger clone stands one base away. Trimming takes 4 bases from V and 5 bases from J, and the germline ends sit 15 bases apart. Its CDR3 holds 14 amino acids, cysteine through phenylalanine. Solely the CDR3 DNA is kept, with 42 bases framed from the first base. The germline V gene yields SQVTM for CDR1 and ANQGSEA for CDR2. Each donor gave one peripheral blood draw, roughly 120 mL on average, collected into heparinised tubes. A BD FACSAria II and a panel including CD45RO, CCR7, CD25, CD127, CD95 and CD27 were used to sort naive, central memory, regulatory and stem cell-like memory CD4+ T cells. Every sorted population had a purity above 95%. PBMCs were separated immediately by Lymphoprep density gradient centrifugation and were stained directly, without being cultured. To minimize batch effects, samples were stained and sorted in pairs, one healthy donor with one patient per experiment.

Broad study findings and their caveats: Only small numbers of individuals were included in the HLA sub-analyses, which left unresolved whether HLA type had any influence on TCRB rearrangement. Naive, central memory and regulatory TCRB repertoires appeared to be more alike among patients than among healthy donors. At VDJ recombination sites, patients with type 1 diabetes made fewer insertions and deleted more nucleotides, a pattern implying thymic rearrangement abnormalities. Type 1 diabetes patients showed a moderate but significant shortening of TCRB CDR3 length in all four CD4+ subsets. Shorter templates might have been favored by PCR, but patient and control samples were amplified and corrected together, so both groups would have been affected equally by any skew. Because cDNA was sequenced instead of genomic DNA, highly expressing activated cells could be over-represented, though the groups showed no difference in activation or CD3 levels.

The High Capacity cDNA Reverse Transcription Kit was used to reverse transcribe all of the isolated RNA, meaning that expressed TCRB transcripts were what got sequenced. Deep immunoSEQ sequencing was performed on naive, central memory and regulatory T cell samples, with an average of roughly 3.5 million total reads per sample. Sorted cells were lysed in RLT buffer, and RNA was extracted using DNase-treated RNeasy Micro or Mini kits according to cell number. To prevent cross-contamination, every cell subset was processed on its own, while patient and healthy donor samples were processed together. Using the immunoSEQ multiplex PCR, TCRB sequences were amplified from cDNA into 87-bp fragments spanning the CDR3 region. Sequencing of the amplicons was done on the Illumina HiSeq platform. On the authors' methods: Synthetic template baselines were used to correct PCR bias computationally, reads within Hamming distance 2 were collapsed, and singletons that could not be merged were discarded. Reads were aligned against IMGT to assign V, D and J genes, CDR3 length and insertions or deletions at six rearrangement sites. Within each subset, clonotype counts were normalized to sorted cell number, and only after that were true diversity and Gini coefficients computed with the tcR R package. The overlap coefficient, calculated on TCRB nucleotide sequences, was used to quantify repertoire sharing. The clones in this table, taken by TCRdb from immuneACCESS, are in-frame only. Not every clone is retained; where verified, under half of the shortfall comes from an unresolved V gene, and the cause of the rest is unknown. V, J and clone size derive from that table, while D and trimming were established from the DNA sequence. For this sample there are nearly 350,000 clones; approximately 9.9% appear just once. The top ten clones comprise roughly 1% of the sample.

Rearrangement joined TRBV29-1 to TRBJ1-5; the D gene is perhaps TRBD1, from 5 matching bases. Sequencing input: central memory CD4+ T cells from blood. This clonotype was obtained from a man under 40 with type 1 diabetes. The bases read TGCAGCGTTGCGGGCCAGGGTCAGGATCAGCCCCAGCATTTT. This is translated as CSVAGQGQDQPQHF.